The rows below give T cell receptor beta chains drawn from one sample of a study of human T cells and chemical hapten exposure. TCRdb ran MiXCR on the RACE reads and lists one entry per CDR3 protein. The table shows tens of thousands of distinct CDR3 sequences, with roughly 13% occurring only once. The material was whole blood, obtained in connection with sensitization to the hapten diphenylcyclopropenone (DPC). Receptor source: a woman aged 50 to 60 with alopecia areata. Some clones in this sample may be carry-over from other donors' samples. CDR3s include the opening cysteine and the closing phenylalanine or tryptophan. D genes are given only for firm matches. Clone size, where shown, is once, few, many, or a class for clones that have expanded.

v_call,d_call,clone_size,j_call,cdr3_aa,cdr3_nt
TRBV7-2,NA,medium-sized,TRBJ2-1,CASSFEAEIYNEQFF,TGTGCCAGCAGTTTTGAAGCGGAAATCTACAATGAGCAGTTCTTC
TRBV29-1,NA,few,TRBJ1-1,CSVAHGYEAFF,TGCAGCGTTGCACATGGTTACGAAGCTTTCTTT
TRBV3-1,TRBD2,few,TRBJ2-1,CASSQDSSGAHNEQFF,TGTGCCAGCAGCCAAGATTCTAGCGGGGCCCACAATGAGCAGTTCTTC
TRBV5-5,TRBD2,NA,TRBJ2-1,CASRWEGPLGEQFF,TGTGCCAGCAGATGGGAGGGCCCCCTGGGAGAGCAGTTCTTC
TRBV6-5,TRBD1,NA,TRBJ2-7,CASRIFGTGDYEQYF,TGTGCCAGCAGAATCTTCGGGACAGGGGACTACGAGCAGTACTTC
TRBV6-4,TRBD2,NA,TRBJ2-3,CASSEGLADTDTQYF,TGTGCCAGCAGTGAGGGACTAGCGGACACAGATACGCAGTATTTT
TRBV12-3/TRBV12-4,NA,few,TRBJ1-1,CASSLTGVTEAFF,TGTGCCAGCAGTTTGACAGGAGTCACTGAAGCTTTCTTT
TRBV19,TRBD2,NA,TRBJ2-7,CASSSGRRTYEQYF,TGTGCCAGTTCGAGCGGGAGGAGAACCTACGAGCAGTACTTC
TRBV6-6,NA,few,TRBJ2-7,CASMGGWYEQYF,TGTGCCAGCATGGGGGGTTGGTACGAGCAGTACTTC
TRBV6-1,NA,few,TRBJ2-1,CASSEVANSYNEQFF,TGTGCCAGCAGTGAAGTAGCGAACTCCTACAATGAGCAGTTCTTC
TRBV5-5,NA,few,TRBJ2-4,CASSLGGGTGIQYF,TGTGCCAGCAGCTTGGGAGGCGGGACGGGCATTCAGTACTTC
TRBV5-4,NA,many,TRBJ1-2,CASSLVGNQGYGYTF,TGTGCCAGCAGCTTGGTTGGCAATCAGGGATATGGCTACACCTTC
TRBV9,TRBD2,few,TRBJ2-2,CASSTPGWGLITGELFF,TGTGCCAGCAGCACTCCTGGCTGGGGACTAATCACCGGGGAGCTGTTTTTT
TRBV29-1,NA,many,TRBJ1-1,CSAAGTENTEAFF,TGCAGCGCCGCCGGGACTGAGAACACTGAAGCTTTCTTT
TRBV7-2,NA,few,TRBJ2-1,CASSYNEQFF,TGTGCCAGCAGCTACAATGAGCAGTTCTTC
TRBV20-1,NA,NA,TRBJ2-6,CSAIGVIQGGANVLTF,TGCAGTGCTATAGGAGTTATCCAGGGTGGGGCCAACGTCCTGACTTTC
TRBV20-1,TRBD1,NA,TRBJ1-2,CSARKTGVQDGYTF,TGCAGTGCTAGGAAGACAGGGGTTCAGGATGGCTACACCTTC
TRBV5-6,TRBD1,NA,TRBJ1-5,CASSNGQGGIHQPQHF,TGTGCCAGCAGCAACGGACAGGGGGGAATCCATCAGCCCCAGCATTTT
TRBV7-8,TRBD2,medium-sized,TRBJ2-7,CASIPGTSVSYEQYF,TGTGCCAGCATCCCCGGGACTAGCGTGTCCTACGAGCAGTACTTC
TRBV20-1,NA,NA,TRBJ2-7,CSARGQREQYF,TGCAGTGCTAGAGGACAGAGGGAGCAGTACTTC
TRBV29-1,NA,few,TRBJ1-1,CSVGGHPTEAFF,TGCAGCGTTGGGGGACACCCCACTGAAGCTTTCTTT
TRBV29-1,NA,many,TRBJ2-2,CSGANTGELFF,TGCAGCGGAGCGAACACCGGGGAGCTGTTTTTT
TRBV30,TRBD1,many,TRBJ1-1,CAWSLRGRTEAFF,TGTGCCTGGAGTCTTAGGGGGCGAACTGAAGCTTTCTTT
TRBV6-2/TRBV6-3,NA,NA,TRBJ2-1,CASSYYSGPTYNEQFF,TGTGCCAGCAGTTACTATAGCGGTCCTACGTACAATGAGCAGTTCTTC
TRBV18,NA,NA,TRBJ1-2,CASGPQTSYGYTF,TGTGCCAGTGGACCCCAGACCTCCTATGGCTACACCTTC
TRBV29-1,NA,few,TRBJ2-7,CSVGVLYKQYF,TGCAGCGTTGGCGTCCTCTACAAGCAGTACTTC
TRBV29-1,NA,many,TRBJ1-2,CSTFKEAGYTF,TGCAGCACCTTTAAAGAGGCTGGCTACACCTTC
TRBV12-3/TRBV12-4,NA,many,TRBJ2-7,CASSSSLTAFGGEQYF,TGTGCCAGCAGTTCGTCCCTTACGGCGTTTGGGGGTGAGCAGTACTTC
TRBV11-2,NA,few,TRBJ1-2,CASSKDGRTFYGYTF,TGTGCCAGCAGCAAGGACGGCCGGACCTTCTATGGCTACACCTTC
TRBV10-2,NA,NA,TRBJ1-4,CASSGDRSEKLFF,TGCGCCAGCAGTGGCGACAGGAGTGAAAAACTGTTTTTT
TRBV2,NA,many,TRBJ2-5,CAIPSREYLETQYF,TGTGCCATCCCCTCTCGGGAGTATTTAGAGACCCAGTACTTC
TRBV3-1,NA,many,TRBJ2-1,CASSPYYSYNEQFF,TGTGCCAGCAGCCCGTACTACTCCTACAATGAGCAGTTCTTC
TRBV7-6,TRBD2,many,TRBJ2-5,CASSLGIGGRAKETQYF,TGTGCCAGCAGCTTAGGCATCGGCGGGAGGGCAAAAGAGACCCAGTACTTC
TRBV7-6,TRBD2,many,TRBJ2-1,CASSSTYRTRDNEQFF,TGTGCCAGCAGCTCGACTTACCGGACTAGGGACAATGAGCAGTTCTTC
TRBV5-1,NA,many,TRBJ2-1,CASTYLRDNEQFF,TGCGCCAGCACCTACCTCCGGGACAATGAGCAGTTCTTC
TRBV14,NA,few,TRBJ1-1,CASSQADWDIGTEAFF,TGTGCCAGCAGCCAAGCTGATTGGGACATCGGCACTGAAGCTTTCTTT
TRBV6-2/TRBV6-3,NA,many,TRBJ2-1,CASSSSGLFHEQFF,TGTGCCAGCAGTTCCTCGGGACTGTTCCATGAGCAGTTCTTC
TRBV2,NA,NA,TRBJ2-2,CASSVLTTGELFF,TGTGCCAGCAGTGTGCTGACCACCGGGGAGCTGTTTTTT
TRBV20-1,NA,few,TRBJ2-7,CSARASIYEQYF,TGCAGTGCTAGAGCATCGATCTACGAGCAGTACTTC
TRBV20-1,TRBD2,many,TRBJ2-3,CSARLAGRDSDTQYF,TGCAGTGCTCGCCTAGCGGGCCGAGACTCAGATACGCAGTATTTT
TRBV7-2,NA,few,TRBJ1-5,CASSWAGQFNQPQHF,TGTGCCAGCAGCTGGGCCGGACAGTTCAATCAGCCCCAGCATTTT
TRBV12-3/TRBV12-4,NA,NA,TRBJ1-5,CASSFGDRNQPQHF,TGTGCCAGCAGTTTCGGGGATCGCAATCAGCCCCAGCATTTT
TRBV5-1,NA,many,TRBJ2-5,CASSLQGLETQYF,TGCGCCAGCAGCTTACAGGGTTTGGAGACCCAGTACTTC
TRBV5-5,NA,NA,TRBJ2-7,CASSLVNSSYEQYF,TGTGCCAGCAGCTTGGTGAATAGCTCCTACGAGCAGTACTTC